This entry concerns a single T cell receptor beta chain. Its antigen is still unknown. The sample holds no much larger clone one base away, and base qualities are not on file. Using the deep immunoSEQ assay, TCR CDR3 regions were amplified from genomic DNA by multiplex PCR. Genomic DNA extracted from each cell subset was distributed evenly over all wells of several immunoSEQ 96-well plates, and each plate served as one replicate. Each replicate PCR for sorted subsets received around 200 ng genomic DNA, equal to roughly 29,000 T cell genomes. Purified libraries were measured with a Qubit 3.0 fluorometer, size-checked on a Bioanalyzer 2100, and measured again with the KAPA Library Quantification kit. A separate single-read 150-cycle Illumina NextSeq 550 flow cell was used to sequence each immunoSEQ 96-well plate. The study's own analysis went as follows. The immunoSEQ output contained only junctional sequences without quality scores, so filtering could not match that applied to full-length reads. To assign V/J genes and CDR3, sequences were annotated using PyIR, a Python wrapper for IgBLAST v1.9, with IMGT germline references. Reads were filtered out if the reads had weak V/J assignments (E-value above 1e-6), no CDR3, stop codons, out-of-frame junctions, or ambiguous translated residues. V3J clonotypes were defined as sequences sharing an identical inferred V gene, J gene, and CDR3 amino acid sequence. Percentage overlap between repertoires was calculated by dividing the number of shared unique clonotypes by the size of the smaller repertoire. Richness of each repertoire was evaluated using RTK rarefaction, the Chao1 estimator, and Recon v2.1 estimates of unobserved clonotypes. For all TCRbeta clonotypes obtained by the gDNA method from several donors, generation probabilities were computed with OLGA. TCRdb holds this immuneACCESS table with in-frame rearrangements only. Some clones are missing; in checked studies, unresolved V genes explain under half, and the rest has no known cause. V, J and clone size derive from that table, while D and trimming were established from the DNA sequence. The sample table shows approximately 2,300,000 clones, and around 90% are seen once. The ten largest make up 0.37% of the sample.

Looking up the germline V gene yields CDR1 SGHDT and CDR2 YYEEEE. The CDR3 numbers 16 residues from cysteine through phenylalanine. The read is trimmed to its CDR3 DNA, 48 bases read in frame from base 1. Between the V and J ends, shortened by 5 bases and 0 bases respectively, the junction contains 17 bases. This record belongs to a study of shared clonotypes between healthy human individuals (dated by TCRdb to the early 2020s). Background for the entire study: A couple of women and a few men aged 18 to 49 years were included in the cohort. For each donor, three plates each were used for CD4 naive and CD4 memory, two plates were used for CD8 naive, and one plate was used for CD8 memory. To estimate repertoire size and how much clonotype sharing occurs between individuals, the study deeply sequenced the blood TCR repertoires of five healthy adults. Libraries were prepared and TCR repertoires were sequenced by different laboratories using diverse techniques, in order to increase sequencing depth and limit assay-specific biases. Per donor, leukapheresis produced somewhere between about 0.94 and 9.5 billion PBMCs. Summary of the overall study and its limitations: Compared with non-shared clonotypes, the clonotypes found in all four sorted-subset donors had higher generation probabilities. Larger estimated clonotype richness was generally found for naive subsets than for memory subsets. Pairwise subsampling led to the expectation that sequencing depth would affect the degree of clonotype sharing among donors. Even with the large sequencing depth, rarefaction of the sorted-subset datasets indicated that sequencing was incomplete. When several donors were compared, the shared fraction of clonotypes was roughly 4.8% for naive CD4, over 3% for naive CD8, 2% to 2.5% for memory CD4, and 0.4% for memory CD8. Sampling was restricted to blood, and TCR repertoires in tissue are likely to differ from TCR repertoires in blood. The small number of donors limited the genetic and exposure-history diversity represented.

The donors were healthy, HIV-negative adults with no recently reported acute infections or vaccinations. Every donor was a Caucasian adult residing in Nashville, Tennessee, USA. Magnetic negative selection was used to enrich CD4+ T cells, after which naive cells were positively selected on CD45RA and the negative fraction became the memory subset. After blood collection by leukapheresis, PBMCs were isolated using Ficoll-Histopaque density gradient centrifugation and then cryopreserved in the vapor phase of liquid nitrogen. Analytical flow cytometry was used to check the purity and quantity of every magnetically sorted T cell population. Each sorted fraction had its genomic DNA isolated and then quantified by UV absorbance on a Nanodrop 2000c.

Sequenced input: naive CD4+ T cells from PBMCs. Explained via the paper, the cell subset or site label denotes: CD45RA+ positively selected. The origin of this receptor is a man between 18 and 35 years old in good health. Some clones in this sample may be carry-over from other donors' samples. The chain joins TRBV5-6 to TRBJ1-2; a confident D gene designation cannot be given. The base sequence is TGTGCCAGCAGTCGGAGGACTCCCTCGCCTAACTATGGCTACACCTTC. This sequence encodes CASSRRTPSPNYGYTF.